This TCR beta chain stems from a study of tumor and adjacent non-tumor tissue in lung cancer. On the study more broadly: There were some 12 adenocarcinoma, a couple of squamous cell carcinoma and 1 small cell lung cancer cases.

Three rounds of nested PCR, following a modified ARM-PCR protocol, produced the TCRbeta library. TCRdb used MiXCR to reprocess the multiplex PCR reads, holding one entry per CDR3 protein. The sample has approximately 120,000 distinct CDR3 sequences; roughly 73% are singletons. This sample's RNA came from whole unsorted tissue. The clonotype originates from an older woman with non-small cell lung cancer. The sequenced sample was lung tumor tissue.

DNA of the CDR3: TGTGCCATCAGTGGAGAGGACAGGGGTCGGACTGAAGCTTTCTTT. It is translated as CAISGEDRGRTEAFF. J is TRBJ1-1 and V is TRBV10-3; the match to TRBD1 covers 9 bases. J lost 5 bases, V lost 4 bases, and 8 bases had no gene match. The germline V gene encodes CDR1 ENHRY and CDR2 SYGVKD. The CDR3 has 15 residues.